The T cell receptor beta chain under discussion was sequenced for a study of CD4 T cells in relation to SARS-CoV-2 and coronaviruses. Study-wide background: ViraFEST: roughly 10-day antigen culture of PBMCs, then TCR beta CDR3 sequencing. Controls used an HIV-1 Nef peptide pool or no peptide. Study observations and caveats: Pre-pandemic and post-infection samples never came from the same donor.

Clones were read by immunoSEQ multiplex PCR, and TCRdb kept only the in-frame ones, dropping some. The sample contains tens of thousands of clones, just under 80% of which appear only once. Unexposed donor CD4+ T cells date from 2011-2018, before the COVID-19 pandemic. Isolation of CD4+ T cells took place after less than 13 days in culture. Testing used SARS-CoV-2 S/N and four cold-coronavirus spikes on unexposed-donor CD4+ T cells, cells permitting. In its sample, this clone ranks as medium-sized. The target antigen is unknown. Specimen: CD4+ T cells from PBMCs, cultured in vitro. This TCR derives from a human donor in good health.

CDR3 nucleotides: TGTGCCTGGAGTACCCGTCTCCCTTATGTCTATGGCTACACCTTC. Its translation is CAWSTRLPYVYGYTF. This chain uses TRBV30 with TRBJ1-2; no clear D. This CDR3 contains 15 residues. The germline V gene encodes CDR1 GTSNPN and CDR2 SVGIG (reference sequence). V dropped 2 bases and J dropped 4 bases, with 17 bases sitting between them.